The clone carrying this T cell receptor (beta chain) was detected ten times or more. Germline V CDR1 and CDR2: SGHRS, YFSETQ. This CDR3 is built from 17 residues. Germline trimming cut 1 base from V and 2 bases from J; bases unmatched to any gene: 6. This record belongs to a study of T-cell reconstitution after alpha-beta-depleted transplantation in children. Construction of the TCRbeta library involved unique molecular identifiers. TCRdb independently ran MiXCR on the PCR reads; one entry per CDR3 protein. The table includes some 290,000 distinct CDR3 sequences, nearly 10% detected once. This chain uses TRBV5-1 with TRBJ2-3; 11 bases fit TRBD2. The receptor's source is a human donor who donated a stem cell graft to a child with SCID. The sequencing here drew on PBMCs from the stem cell graft donor, taken from the stem cell graft. CDR3 sequence (DNA): TGCGCCAGCAGCTTGACGGCTAGCGGGGGGATCACAGATACGCAGTATTTT. It specifies CASSLTASGGITDTQYF.